This TCR beta chain derives from a study of T cell changes during pregnancy in multiple sclerosis (dated by TCRdb to the late 2010s). For the study in its entirety: The study examined how the T cell repertoire changed over the course of pregnancy in women with multiple sclerosis.

V ends up 2 bases short and J 0 bases short, with an unmatched junction base count of 6. The CDR3 sequence holds 16 residues, the cysteine and phenylalanine included. CDR3 DNA only is kept here, 48 bases in frame from base 1. CDR1 and CDR2, per the germline V gene, are LGHNA and YNFKEQ. As to this clone: The antigen it recognizes is unknown. Within one base of it there is no much larger clone, and no base qualities were kept.

The method was the immunoSEQ multiplex PCR assay. TCRdb re-hosts the immuneACCESS table, in-frame sequences only. Its copies lack some clones; in the studies checked, an unresolved V gene accounts for under half of them, and the cause for the rest is not known. The sample yields 50,000 to 65,000 clones; about 93% were counted once. 2.5% to 4% of the sample is taken by the ten largest. The chain couples TRBV4-2 to TRBJ1-1, and 7 bases in between align with TRBD1. The sequence derives from a female donor with multiple sclerosis, enrolled in a pregnancy study. The specimen was CD8+ T cells from peripheral blood mononuclear cells, collected in the second trimester of pregnancy. The CDR3 region reads CASSQYEGAVNTEAFF. The sequence in DNA is TGTGCCAGCAGCCAATACGAGGGGGCGGTGAACACTGAAGCTTTCTTT.